This is a list of T cell receptor beta chains from one sample in a study of siplizumab effects on memory and regulatory T cells. Method: immunoSEQ multiplex PCR; TCRdb's copy keeps in-frame clones and lacks some. Among about 56,000 clones listed, around 98% were seen once. Input material: naive CD8+ T cells sorted from blood. These receptors were collected from a human donor in good health. Both conserved end residues are part of each CDR3. Each record gives: D gene, clone size, V gene, J gene, CDR3 protein, CDR3 DNA. The D gene is left open where the match is weak. Size values are once, few and many counts, or a class for expanded clones, and some rows have none.

d_gene: .
abundance: .
v_gene: TRBV27
j_gene: TRBJ2-3
CDR3aa: CASRTRSDTQYF
CDR3nt: TGTGCCAGCAGAACTAGGTCGGATACGCAGTATTTT

d_gene: .
abundance: .
v_gene: TRBV2
j_gene: TRBJ2-7
CDR3aa: CASSPGAPLEQYF
CDR3nt: TGTGCCAGCAGTCCCGGGGCCCCACTCGAGCAGTACTTC

d_gene: .
abundance: .
v_gene: TRBV27
j_gene: TRBJ1-5
CDR3aa: CASSARGNQPQHF
CDR3nt: TGTGCCAGCAGTGCTAGGGGGAATCAGCCCCAGCATTTT

d_gene: .
abundance: .
v_gene: TRBV7-9
j_gene: TRBJ2-1
CDR3aa: CASSLTLDNEQFF
CDR3nt: TGTGCCAGCAGCTTAACCCTAGACAATGAGCAGTTCTTC

d_gene: .
abundance: .
v_gene: TRBV28
j_gene: TRBJ2-1
CDR3aa: CASSYDWLKAASSYNEQFF
CDR3nt: TGTGCCAGCAGTTATGACTGGCTCAAAGCGGCCAGCTCCTACAATGAGCAGTTCTTC

d_gene: TRBD1
abundance: .
v_gene: TRBV6-1
j_gene: TRBJ1-2
CDR3aa: CASSEDRGARDYNGYTF
CDR3nt: TGTGCCAGCAGTGAAGACAGGGGCGCGAGGGATTATAATGGCTACACCTTC

d_gene: .
abundance: .
v_gene: TRBV7-9
j_gene: TRBJ1-1
CDR3aa: CASSFRVGMNTEAFF
CDR3nt: TGTGCCAGCAGCTTCAGAGTAGGCATGAACACTGAAGCTTTCTTT

d_gene: .
abundance: .
v_gene: TRBV19
j_gene: TRBJ1-5
CDR3aa: CASSSRWEGPNQPQHF
CDR3nt: TGTGCCAGTAGTAGCCGTTGGGAGGGCCCAAATCAGCCCCAGCATTTT

d_gene: .
abundance: .
v_gene: TRBV7-9
j_gene: TRBJ2-7
CDR3aa: CASGAVYEQYF
CDR3nt: TGTGCCAGCGGGGCGGTATACGAGCAGTACTTC

d_gene: .
abundance: .
v_gene: TRBV12-5
j_gene: TRBJ1-1
CDR3aa: CASGFWGNTEAFF
CDR3nt: TGTGCTAGTGGTTTTTGGGGGAACACTGAAGCTTTCTTT

d_gene: .
abundance: .
v_gene: TRBV10-2
j_gene: TRBJ2-7
CDR3aa: CAPPGQGEGLYEQYF
CDR3nt: TGCGCCCCCCCCGGCCAGGGGGAGGGCCTCTACGAGCAGTACTTC

d_gene: .
abundance: .
v_gene: TRBV18
j_gene: TRBJ2-5
CDR3aa: CASSPHDPTAEETQYF
CDR3nt: TGTGCCAGCTCACCACATGACCCGACTGCCGAAGAGACCCAGTACTTC

d_gene: .
abundance: once
v_gene: TRBV6-1
j_gene: TRBJ2-3
CDR3aa: CASSYVPSTDTQYF
CDR3nt: TGTGCCAGCAGTTATGTGCCCAGCACAGATACGCAGTATTTT

d_gene: .
abundance: .
v_gene: TRBV12-5
j_gene: TRBJ1-1
CDR3aa: CASGSGGAGFTEAFF
CDR3nt: TGTGCTAGTGGTTCGGGAGGGGCGGGATTCACTGAAGCTTTCTTT

d_gene: .
abundance: .
v_gene: TRBV7-6
j_gene: TRBJ2-5
CDR3aa: CASSFPAQETQYF
CDR3nt: TGTGCCAGCAGCTTCCCCGCTCAAGAGACCCAGTACTTC

d_gene: .
abundance: .
v_gene: TRBV19
j_gene: TRBJ2-1
CDR3aa: CASSYEGAGSDEQFF
CDR3nt: TGTGCCAGTAGCTATGAGGGGGCGGGGAGCGATGAGCAGTTCTTC

d_gene: .
abundance: .
v_gene: TRBV28
j_gene: TRBJ1-4
CDR3aa: CASSLTGSGKLFF
CDR3nt: TGTGCCAGCAGTCTAACAGGGTCGGGAAAACTGTTTTTT

d_gene: TRBD2
abundance: once
v_gene: TRBV28
j_gene: TRBJ2-3
CDR3aa: CASSTAAQIIAGGLSADTQYF
CDR3nt: TGTGCCAGCAGTACGGCAGCCCAAATCATAGCGGGAGGGTTGTCCGCAGATACGCAGTATTTT

d_gene: .
abundance: .
v_gene: TRBV9
j_gene: TRBJ2-1
CDR3aa: CASSVSQSSYNEQFF
CDR3nt: TGTGCCAGCAGCGTAAGTCAGAGCTCCTACAATGAGCAGTTCTTC

d_gene: TRBD1
abundance: .
v_gene: TRBV4-1
j_gene: TRBJ1-4
CDR3aa: CASSQGWGTGTNEKLFF
CDR3nt: TGCGCCAGCAGCCAAGGGTGGGGGACAGGGACTAATGAAAAACTGTTTTTT

d_gene: TRBD1
abundance: .
v_gene: TRBV27
j_gene: TRBJ2-7
CDR3aa: CASSLRGQLSEQYF
CDR3nt: TGTGCCAGCAGTTTAAGGGGACAGCTTAGCGAGCAGTACTTC

d_gene: .
abundance: .
v_gene: TRBV4-3
j_gene: TRBJ1-4
CDR3aa: CASSQDGATNEKLFF
CDR3nt: TGCGCCAGCAGCCAAGATGGGGCTACTAATGAAAAACTGTTTTTT

d_gene: .
abundance: .
v_gene: TRBV5-6
j_gene: TRBJ1-1
CDR3aa: CASSFGTGYVAFF
CDR3nt: TGTGCCAGCAGCTTTGGCACAGGATACGTAGCTTTCTTT

d_gene: .
abundance: .
v_gene: TRBV5-1
j_gene: TRBJ1-6
CDR3aa: CASSLEGYGALHF
CDR3nt: TGCGCCAGCAGCTTGGAAGGGTACGGGGCCCTCCACTTT

d_gene: TRBD2
abundance: .
v_gene: TRBV9
j_gene: TRBJ2-3
CDR3aa: CASALTSGYTDTQYF
CDR3nt: TGTGCCAGCGCTCTGACTAGCGGGTACACAGATACGCAGTATTTT

d_gene: TRBD1
abundance: .
v_gene: TRBV7-8
j_gene: TRBJ1-2
CDR3aa: CASSLAVNPNLRIGTVYGYTF
CDR3nt: TGTGCCAGCAGCTTAGCGGTCAATCCGAATTTACGAATCGGGACAGTCTACGGCTACACCTTC

d_gene: TRBD2
abundance: once
v_gene: TRBV10-3
j_gene: TRBJ2-7
CDR3aa: CAIQAGTSYEQYF
CDR3nt: TGTGCCATCCAAGCCGGGACTAGCTACGAGCAGTACTTC

d_gene: .
abundance: .
v_gene: TRBV7-9
j_gene: TRBJ2-1
CDR3aa: CASNHEKSGTYNEQFF
CDR3nt: TGTGCCAGCAACCATGAGAAGTCGGGGACCTACAATGAGCAGTTCTTC

d_gene: .
abundance: .
v_gene: TRBV6-5
j_gene: TRBJ2-5
CDR3aa: CASGTGNQETQYF
CDR3nt: TGTGCCAGCGGTACAGGGAACCAAGAGACCCAGTACTTC

d_gene: .
abundance: .
v_gene: TRBV29-1
j_gene: TRBJ2-1
CDR3aa: CSAGIANNEQFF
CDR3nt: TGCAGCGCTGGAATAGCCAACAATGAGCAGTTCTTC

d_gene: TRBD2
abundance: .
v_gene: TRBV30
j_gene: TRBJ2-3
CDR3aa: CAWTRTSERTDTQYF
CDR3nt: TGTGCCTGGACCCGGACTAGCGAGAGGACAGATACGCAGTATTTT

d_gene: .
abundance: .
v_gene: TRBV27
j_gene: TRBJ2-5
CDR3aa: CASTPFEGETQYF
CDR3nt: TGTGCCAGCACTCCGTTCGAGGGGGAGACCCAGTACTTC

d_gene: TRBD2
abundance: once
v_gene: TRBV19
j_gene: TRBJ2-2
CDR3aa: CASSIAIGRAPNTGELFF
CDR3nt: TGTGCCAGTAGTATAGCGATCGGGAGGGCCCCTAACACCGGGGAGCTGTTTTTT

d_gene: TRBD1
abundance: .
v_gene: TRBV5-1
j_gene: TRBJ1-1
CDR3aa: CASSLGGHRGSNTEAFF
CDR3nt: TGCGCCAGCAGCTTGGGAGGTCACAGGGGGTCGAACACTGAAGCTTTCTTT

d_gene: .
abundance: .
v_gene: TRBV7-9
j_gene: TRBJ2-1
CDR3aa: CASRPLAPEQFF
CDR3nt: TGTGCCAGCAGGCCTCTAGCGCCTGAGCAGTTCTTC

d_gene: TRBD1
abundance: .
v_gene: TRBV27
j_gene: TRBJ1-2
CDR3aa: CASSSLPRDRNGYTF
CDR3nt: TGTGCCAGCAGTTCTTTACCGAGGGACAGGAATGGCTACACCTTC

d_gene: .
abundance: .
v_gene: TRBV25-1
j_gene: TRBJ1-4
CDR3aa: CASSEGGGEEKLFF
CDR3nt: TGTGCCAGCAGTGAAGGGGGCGGTGAAGAAAAACTGTTTTTT

d_gene: TRBD2
abundance: .
v_gene: TRBV9
j_gene: TRBJ2-7
CDR3aa: CASSVGASGYPYEQYF
CDR3nt: TGTGCCAGCAGCGTAGGGGCTAGCGGGTACCCCTACGAGCAGTACTTC

d_gene: .
abundance: .
v_gene: TRBV7-6
j_gene: TRBJ1-2
CDR3aa: CASSPGQNYGYTF
CDR3nt: TGTGCCAGCAGCCCCGGACAGAACTATGGCTACACCTTC

d_gene: TRBD2
abundance: .
v_gene: TRBV13
j_gene: TRBJ2-2
CDR3aa: CASSLSAVGLTFTGELFF
CDR3nt: TGTGCCAGCAGCTTATCGGCCGTGGGACTAACCTTCACCGGGGAGCTGTTTTTT